This TCR beta chain is from a study of T cells after yellow fever vaccination. Study background: Fractions with few cells were prepared using SMART-Seq v4 Ultra Low Input. Study-level results: Primary-vaccination clones mostly resurfaced post-booster (about 95% CD4, around 88% CD8).

This CDR3 is 13 amino acids long. CDR1 and CDR2 (germline): DFQATT, SNEGSKA (reference sequence). Unmatched junction bases numbered 8, after V lost 4 bases and J lost 9 bases. By 5'RACE template switching, TCR cDNA was produced, with a universal primer site and UMIs added in the process. TCRdb re-called the 5' RACE reads through MiXCR, storing one row per CDR3 protein. This repertoire shows around 310,000 distinct CDR3 sequences, approximately 4% found once; its top ten account for roughly a fifth. The sample holds many counts of this clonotype. The target antigen is unknown. J is TRBJ2-1 and V is TRBV20-1, with TRBD2 matching over 8 bases. The sequence came from a man in his late teens or twenties who received the YFV17D yellow fever vaccine. This specimen consisted of PBMCs, obtained 15 days after the yellow fever booster vaccination. The CDR3 loop is CSAKRLARIEQFF. Here the CDR3 DNA reads TGCAGTGCTAAAAGACTAGCGCGGATTGAGCAGTTCTTC.